The present TCR beta chain was sequenced within a study of cytotoxic CD8 clonotypes in ibrutinib-treated CLL. Turning to the study itself: The average sample held roughly 250,000 productive templates and more than 80,000 productive rearrangements.

Findings of the study overall: Sustained-remission and progressing patients diverged in sampling times. In comparison with age-matched healthy donors, baseline clonality was higher and tracked circulating CD8+ T-cell counts. Clonality, elevated at ibrutinib response, dropped back toward baseline at progression.

The V and J ends lost 2 bases and 1 base, in that order; junction bases with no gene match: 3. The CDR3 is made up of 16 amino acids. Germline V gene sequence: CDR1 SGHRS, CDR2 YFSETQ. Measured with immunoSEQ multiplex PCR; TCRdb has only the in-frame clones, and not every one. The sample includes roughly 180,000 clones, approximately 84% of them seen just once. As regards this clone: Its antigen is currently unknown.

The source material was PBMCs, sampled after 24 months of ibrutinib treatment. This receptor was obtained from a human donor with chronic lymphocytic leukemia. The chain links TRBV5-1 to TRBJ2-3; 11 bases are shared with TRBD2. The CDR3 DNA reads as TGCGCCAGCAGCTTACTAGCGGGAGTTGGCACAGATACGCAGTATTTT. Its protein product is CASSLLAGVGTDTQYF.